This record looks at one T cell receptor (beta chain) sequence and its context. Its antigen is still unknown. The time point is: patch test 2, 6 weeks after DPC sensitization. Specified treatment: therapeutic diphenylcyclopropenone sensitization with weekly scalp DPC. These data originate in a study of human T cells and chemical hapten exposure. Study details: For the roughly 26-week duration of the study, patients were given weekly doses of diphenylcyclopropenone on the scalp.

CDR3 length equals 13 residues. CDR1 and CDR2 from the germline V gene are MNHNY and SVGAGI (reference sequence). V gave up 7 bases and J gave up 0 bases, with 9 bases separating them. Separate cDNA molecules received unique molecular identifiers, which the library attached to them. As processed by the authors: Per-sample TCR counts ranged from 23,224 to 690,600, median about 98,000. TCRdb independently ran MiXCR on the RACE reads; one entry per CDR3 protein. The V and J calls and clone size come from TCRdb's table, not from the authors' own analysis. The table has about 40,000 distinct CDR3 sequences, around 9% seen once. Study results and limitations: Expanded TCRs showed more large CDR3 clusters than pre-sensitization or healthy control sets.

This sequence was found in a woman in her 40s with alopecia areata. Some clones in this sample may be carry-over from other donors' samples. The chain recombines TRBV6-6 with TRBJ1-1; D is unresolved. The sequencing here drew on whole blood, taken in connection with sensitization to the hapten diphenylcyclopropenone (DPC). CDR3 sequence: CASMRSMNTEAFF. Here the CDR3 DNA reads TGTGCCAGCATGAGGAGCATGAACACTGAAGCTTTCTTT.